The 4 T cell receptor beta chains in this list originate from one sample, sequenced in a study of blood T cell repertoires in COVID-19. Sequencing was performed with immunoSEQ multiplex PCR; in TCRdb, only in-frame clones are kept and a portion is missing. The repertoire holds some 290,000 clones, with 88% as singletons. The sequenced sample was peripheral blood. The origin of the receptors is a woman under 40 with COVID-19, enrolled during active disease.

V usage is TRBV30 and J usage is TRBJ2-3, with D tentatively TRBD2 (6 bases). V was shortened by 2 bases and J by 3 bases, with 15 bases between the two germline ends. CDR1 is GTSNPN, CDR2 SVGIG, per germline (reference sequence). This CDR3 is 15 amino acids long. The CDR3 region is CAWSLGGRRTDTQYF. CDR3 nucleotides: TGTGCCTGGAGTTTGGGGGGAAGGAGAACAGATACGCAGTATTTT.

The V gene is TRBV9, the J gene TRBJ1-4, with 7 bases aligning to TRBD1. Germline V CDR1 and CDR2: SGDLS, YYNGEE. The junction had 9 bases not matched to a gene; V was cut back by 0 bases and J by 7 bases. This CDR3 has 16 residues. Written as DNA, the CDR3 is TGTGCCAGCAGCGTAGAAGTCGGCAGGGGGGTTGAAAAACTGTTTTTT. Translating gives CASSVEVGRGVEKLFF.

V gene TRBV7-3 combines with J gene TRBJ1-1, with no clear D. Per the germline V gene, CDR1 is SGHTA and CDR2 is FQGTGA. Trimming left V 5 bases short and J 5 bases short, with 12 bases between. The CDR3 has 13 amino acids. Here the CDR3 DNA reads TGTGCCAGCAGCATCCGACGGGGTACTGAAGCTTTCTTT. Its protein product is CASSIRRGTEAFF.

The genes are TRBV4-1 and TRBJ1-4, with D uncertain. This CDR3 is built from 15 residues. Germline CDR1 reads MGHRA; CDR2 reads YSYEKL. V lost 0 bases to trimming and J lost 8 bases, with 13 bases between them. CDR3 coding DNA: TGCGCCAGCAGCCAAGAGCGGGTCAATGGGGAAAAACTGTTTTTT. Encoded protein: CASSQERVNGEKLFF.